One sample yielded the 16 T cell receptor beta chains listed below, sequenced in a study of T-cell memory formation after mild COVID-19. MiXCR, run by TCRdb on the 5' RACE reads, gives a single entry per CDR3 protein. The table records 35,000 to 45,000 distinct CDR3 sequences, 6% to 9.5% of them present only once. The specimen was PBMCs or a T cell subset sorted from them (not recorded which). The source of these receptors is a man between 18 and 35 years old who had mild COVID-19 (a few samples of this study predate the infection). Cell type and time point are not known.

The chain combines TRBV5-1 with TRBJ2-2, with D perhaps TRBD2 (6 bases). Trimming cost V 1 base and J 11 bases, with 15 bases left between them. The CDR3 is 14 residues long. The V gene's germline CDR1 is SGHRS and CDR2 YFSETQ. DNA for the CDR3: TGCGCCAGCAGCTTGACAGCCATCGGGACTGAGCTGTTTTTT. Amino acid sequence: CASSLTAIGTELFF.

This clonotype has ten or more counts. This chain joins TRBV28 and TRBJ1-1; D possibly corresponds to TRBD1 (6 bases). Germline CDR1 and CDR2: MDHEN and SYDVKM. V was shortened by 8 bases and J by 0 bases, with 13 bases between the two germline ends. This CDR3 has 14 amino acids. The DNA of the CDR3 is TGTGCCAGCCGCGCCGGGACAATGAACACTGAAGCTTTCTTT. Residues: CASRAGTMNTEAFF.

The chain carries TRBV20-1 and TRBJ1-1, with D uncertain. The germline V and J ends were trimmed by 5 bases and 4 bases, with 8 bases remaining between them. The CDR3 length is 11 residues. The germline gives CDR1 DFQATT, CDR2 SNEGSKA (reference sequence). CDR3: CSAQISTEAFF. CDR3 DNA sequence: TGCAGTGCTCAGATAAGCACTGAAGCTTTCTTT.

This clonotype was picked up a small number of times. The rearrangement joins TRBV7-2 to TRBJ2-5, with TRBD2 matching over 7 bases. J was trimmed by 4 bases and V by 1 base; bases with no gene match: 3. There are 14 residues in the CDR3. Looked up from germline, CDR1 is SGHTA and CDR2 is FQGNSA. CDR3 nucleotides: TGTGCCAGCAGCTTAGGGACTAGGAGAGAGACCCAGTACTTC. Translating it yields CASSLGTRRETQYF.

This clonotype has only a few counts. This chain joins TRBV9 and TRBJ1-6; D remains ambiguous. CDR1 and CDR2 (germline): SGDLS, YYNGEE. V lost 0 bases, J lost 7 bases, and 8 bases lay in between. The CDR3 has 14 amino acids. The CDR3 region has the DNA TGTGCCAGCAGCGTAGAAAGTCTCAATTCACCCCTCCACTTT. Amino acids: CASSVESLNSPLHF.

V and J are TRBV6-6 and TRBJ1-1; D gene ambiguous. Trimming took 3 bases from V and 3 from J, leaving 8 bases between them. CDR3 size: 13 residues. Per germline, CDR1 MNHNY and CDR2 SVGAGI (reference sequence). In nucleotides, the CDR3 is TGTGCCAGCAGTTATGTGCCTGACACTGAAGCTTTCTTT. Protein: CASSYVPDTEAFF.

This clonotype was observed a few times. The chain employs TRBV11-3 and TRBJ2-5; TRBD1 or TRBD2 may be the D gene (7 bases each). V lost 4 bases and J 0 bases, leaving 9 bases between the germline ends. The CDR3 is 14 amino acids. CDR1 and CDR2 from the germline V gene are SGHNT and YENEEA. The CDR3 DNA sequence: TGTGCCAGCAGCTCAGGGGGGGACCAAGAGACCCAGTACTTC. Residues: CASSSGGDQETQYF.

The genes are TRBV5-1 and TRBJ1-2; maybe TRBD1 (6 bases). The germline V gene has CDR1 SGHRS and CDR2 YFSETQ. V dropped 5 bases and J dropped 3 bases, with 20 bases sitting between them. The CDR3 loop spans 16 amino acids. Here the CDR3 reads CASRTVTGTLDYGYTF. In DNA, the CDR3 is TGCGCCAGCAGAACTGTTACAGGGACACTGGACTATGGCTACACCTTC.

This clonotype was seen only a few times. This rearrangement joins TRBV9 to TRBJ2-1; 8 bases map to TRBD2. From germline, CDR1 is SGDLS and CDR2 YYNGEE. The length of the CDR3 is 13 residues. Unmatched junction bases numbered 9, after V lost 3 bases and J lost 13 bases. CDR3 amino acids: CASSDQPGGQQFF. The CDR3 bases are TGTGCCAGCAGCGACCAACCGGGGGGGCAACAGTTCTTC.

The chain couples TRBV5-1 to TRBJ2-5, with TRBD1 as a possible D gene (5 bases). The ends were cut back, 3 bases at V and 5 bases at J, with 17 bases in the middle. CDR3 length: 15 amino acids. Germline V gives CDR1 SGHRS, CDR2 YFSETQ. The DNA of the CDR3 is TGCGCCAGCAGCTCTCTCCCACAGGCCGGCGAGACCCAGTACTTC. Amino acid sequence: CASSSLPQAGETQYF.

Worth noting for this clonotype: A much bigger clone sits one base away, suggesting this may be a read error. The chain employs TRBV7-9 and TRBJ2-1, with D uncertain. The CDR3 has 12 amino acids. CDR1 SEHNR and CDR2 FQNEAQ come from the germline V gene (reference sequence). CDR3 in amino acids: CASSPTYTEQFF. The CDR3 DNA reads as TGTGCCAGCAGCCCTACTTACACTGAGCAGTTCTTC.

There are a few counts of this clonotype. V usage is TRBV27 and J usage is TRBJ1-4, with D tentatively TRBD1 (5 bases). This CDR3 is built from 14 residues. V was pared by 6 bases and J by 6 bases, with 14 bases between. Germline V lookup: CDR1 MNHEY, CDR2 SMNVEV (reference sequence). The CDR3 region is CASSRDGGYEKLFF. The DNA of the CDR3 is TGTGCCAGCAGCAGGGACGGGGGGTATGAAAAACTGTTTTTT.

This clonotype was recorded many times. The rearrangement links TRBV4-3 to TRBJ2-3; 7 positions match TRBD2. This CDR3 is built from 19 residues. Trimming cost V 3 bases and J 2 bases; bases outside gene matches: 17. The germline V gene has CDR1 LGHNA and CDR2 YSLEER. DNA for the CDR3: TGCGCCAGCAGCCAGGTCGGGCCCTTGCGGGGGTCTCTCACAGATACGCAGTATTTT. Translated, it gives CASSQVGPLRGSLTDTQYF.

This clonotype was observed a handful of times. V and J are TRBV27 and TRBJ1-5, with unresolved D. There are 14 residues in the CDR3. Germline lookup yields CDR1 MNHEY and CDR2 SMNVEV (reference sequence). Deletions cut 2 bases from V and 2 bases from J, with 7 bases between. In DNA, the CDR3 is TGTGCCAGCAGTTTAAGGCCCGGCAATCAGCCCCAGCATTTT. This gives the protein CASSLRPGNQPQHF.

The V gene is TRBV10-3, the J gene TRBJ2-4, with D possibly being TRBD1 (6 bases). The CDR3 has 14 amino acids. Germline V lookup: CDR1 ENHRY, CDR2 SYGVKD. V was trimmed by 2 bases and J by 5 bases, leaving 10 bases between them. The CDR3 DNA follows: TGTGCCATCAGTGAGCGGCCAGGGGAAAACATTCAGTACTTC. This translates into CAISERPGENIQYF.

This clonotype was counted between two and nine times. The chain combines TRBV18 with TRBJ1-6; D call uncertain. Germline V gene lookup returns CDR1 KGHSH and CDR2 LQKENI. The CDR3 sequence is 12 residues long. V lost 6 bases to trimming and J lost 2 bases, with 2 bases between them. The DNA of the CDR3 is TGTGCCAGCTCCCCCTATAATTCACCCCTCCACTTT. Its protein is CASSPYNSPLHF.